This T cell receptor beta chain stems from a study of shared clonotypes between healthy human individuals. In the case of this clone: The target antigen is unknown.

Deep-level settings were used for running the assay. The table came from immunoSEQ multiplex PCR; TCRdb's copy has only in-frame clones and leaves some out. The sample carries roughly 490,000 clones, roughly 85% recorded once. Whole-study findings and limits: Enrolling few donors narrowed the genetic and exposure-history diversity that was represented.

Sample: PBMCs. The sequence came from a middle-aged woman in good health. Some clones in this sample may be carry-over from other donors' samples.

The CDR3 coding sequence is TGTGCCAGTTCCCTAGCGGGACCCACCGGGGAGCTGTTTTTT. Translating it yields CASSLAGPTGELFF. The chain links TRBV7-8 to TRBJ2-2; TRBD2 agrees at 9 bases. Germline CDR1 is SGHVS and CDR2 is FQNEAQ. The trim removed 9 bases at V and 4 bases at J, leaving 6 bases unmatched. The CDR3 is 14 residues long.